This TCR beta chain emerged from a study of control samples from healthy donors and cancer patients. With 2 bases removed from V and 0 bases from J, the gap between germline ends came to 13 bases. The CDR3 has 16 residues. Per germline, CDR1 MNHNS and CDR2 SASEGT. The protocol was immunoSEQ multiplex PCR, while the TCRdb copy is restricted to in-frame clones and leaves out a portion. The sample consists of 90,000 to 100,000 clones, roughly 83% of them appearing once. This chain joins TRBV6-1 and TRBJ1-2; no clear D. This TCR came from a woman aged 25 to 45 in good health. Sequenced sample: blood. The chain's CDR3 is CASSEMSARPNYGYTF. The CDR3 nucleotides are TGTGCCAGCAGTGAAATGTCAGCGAGACCTAACTATGGCTACACCTTC.